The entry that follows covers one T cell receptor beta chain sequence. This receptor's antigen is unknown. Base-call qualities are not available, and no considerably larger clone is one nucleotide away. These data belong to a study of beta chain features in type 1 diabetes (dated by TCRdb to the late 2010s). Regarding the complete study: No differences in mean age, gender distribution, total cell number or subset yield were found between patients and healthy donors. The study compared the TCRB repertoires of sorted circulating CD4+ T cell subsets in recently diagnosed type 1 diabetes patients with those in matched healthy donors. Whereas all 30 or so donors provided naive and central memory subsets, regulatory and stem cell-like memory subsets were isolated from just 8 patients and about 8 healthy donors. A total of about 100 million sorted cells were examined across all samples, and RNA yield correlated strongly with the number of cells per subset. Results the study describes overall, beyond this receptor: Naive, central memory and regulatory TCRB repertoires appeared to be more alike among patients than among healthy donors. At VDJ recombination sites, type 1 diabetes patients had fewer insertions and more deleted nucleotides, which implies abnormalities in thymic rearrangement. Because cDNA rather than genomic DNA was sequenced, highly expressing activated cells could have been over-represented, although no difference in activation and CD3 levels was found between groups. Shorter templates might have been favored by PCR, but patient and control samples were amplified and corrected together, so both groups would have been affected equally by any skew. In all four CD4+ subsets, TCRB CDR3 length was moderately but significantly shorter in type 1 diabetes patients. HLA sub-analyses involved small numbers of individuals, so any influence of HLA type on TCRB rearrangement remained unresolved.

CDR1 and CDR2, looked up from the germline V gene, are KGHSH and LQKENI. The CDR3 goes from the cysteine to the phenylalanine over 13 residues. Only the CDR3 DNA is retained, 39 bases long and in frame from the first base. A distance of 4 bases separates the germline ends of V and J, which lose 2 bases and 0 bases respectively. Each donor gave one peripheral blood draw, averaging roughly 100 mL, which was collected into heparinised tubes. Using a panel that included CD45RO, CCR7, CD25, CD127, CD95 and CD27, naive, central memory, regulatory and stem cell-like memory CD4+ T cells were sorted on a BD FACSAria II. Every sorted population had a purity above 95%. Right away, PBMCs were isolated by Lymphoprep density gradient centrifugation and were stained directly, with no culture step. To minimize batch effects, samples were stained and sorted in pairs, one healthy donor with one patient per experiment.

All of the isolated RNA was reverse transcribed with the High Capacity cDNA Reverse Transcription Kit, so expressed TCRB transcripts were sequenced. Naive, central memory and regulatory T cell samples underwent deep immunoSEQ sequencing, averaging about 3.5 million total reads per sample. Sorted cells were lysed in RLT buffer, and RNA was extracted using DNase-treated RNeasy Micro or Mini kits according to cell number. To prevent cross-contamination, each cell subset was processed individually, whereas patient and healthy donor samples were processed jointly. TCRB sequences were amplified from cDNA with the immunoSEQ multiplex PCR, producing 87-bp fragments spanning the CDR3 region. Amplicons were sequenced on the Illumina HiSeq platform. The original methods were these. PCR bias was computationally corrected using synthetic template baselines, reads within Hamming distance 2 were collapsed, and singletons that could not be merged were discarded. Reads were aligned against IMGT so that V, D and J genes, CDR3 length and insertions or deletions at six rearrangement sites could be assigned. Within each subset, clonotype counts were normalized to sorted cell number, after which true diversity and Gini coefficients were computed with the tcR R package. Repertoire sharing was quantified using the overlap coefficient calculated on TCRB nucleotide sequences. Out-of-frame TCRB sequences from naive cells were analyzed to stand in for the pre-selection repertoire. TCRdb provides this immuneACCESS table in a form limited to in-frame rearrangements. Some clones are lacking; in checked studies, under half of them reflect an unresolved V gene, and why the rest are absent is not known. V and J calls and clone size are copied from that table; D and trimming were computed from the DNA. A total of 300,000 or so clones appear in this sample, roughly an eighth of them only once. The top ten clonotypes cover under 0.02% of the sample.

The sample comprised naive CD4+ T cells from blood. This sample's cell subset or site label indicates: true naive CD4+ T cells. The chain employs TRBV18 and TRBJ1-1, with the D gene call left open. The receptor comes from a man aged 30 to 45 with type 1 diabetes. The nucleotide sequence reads TGTGCCAGCTCACCAACGGTGAACACTGAAGCTTTCTTT. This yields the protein CASSPTVNTEAFF.